The 10 T cell receptor beta chains below were found in one sample sequenced in a study of regulatory T cells in long-lasting Graves disease. Specified time point: newly diagnosed GD, antithyroid drugs for less than 3 months. Scientists built the TCR library using RNA that was extracted from PBMCs. Building the TCR beta libraries relied on iRepertoire HTBI primers, and CDR3 regions underwent Arm-PCR. TCRdb recomputed calls from the multiplex PCR reads with MiXCR, one row per CDR3 protein. The sample holds roughly 400,000 distinct CDR3 sequences, around 17% seen once. These records were also assigned to another study, of T cells in Graves' hyperthyroidism and ophthalmopathy.

Sequencing used peripheral blood mononuclear cells (PBMCs), obtained at new diagnosis, from a patient treated with antithyroid drugs. The receptors were sampled from a woman in her late teens or twenties with Graves disease.

The V and J genes are TRBV9 and TRBJ2-7, with TRBD2 matching over 13 bases. This CDR3 region has 15 residues. V gave up 3 bases and J gave up 4 bases; unmatched junction bases: 4. Per the germline V gene, CDR1 is SGDLS and CDR2 is YYNGEE. CDR3: CASSGPGLAGYEQYF. The CDR3 bases are TGTGCCAGCAGCGGACCGGGACTAGCGGGGTACGAGCAGTACTTC.

The rearrangement links TRBV28 to TRBJ2-2; TRBD1 might be the D (5 bases). V dropped 0 bases and J dropped 4 bases, with 9 bases sitting between them. CDR3 length: 15 amino acids. CDR1 is MDHEN, CDR2 SYDVKM, per germline. CDR3 coding DNA: TGTGCCAGCAGTTTATGGGGGCCTGCCACCGGGGAGCTGTTTTTT. Translated: CASSLWGPATGELFF.

In the case of this clonotype: With a much larger clone just one base away, this may be a read error. The J gene is TRBJ2-7, the V gene TRBV28, with 10 bases fitting TRBD2. Germline CDR1 MDHEN, CDR2 SYDVKM. The CDR3 length is 13 residues. V trimming: 4 bases; J trimming: 5 bases; junction bases outside the gene matches: 2. CDR3 bases: TGTGCCAGCAGTTCTAGCGGGAGACACGAGCAGTACTTC. Translation gives CASSSSGRHEQYF.

Many counts were recorded for this clonotype. The chain recombines TRBV6-1 with TRBJ2-2, with 10 bases matching TRBD2. Germline V gene lookup returns CDR1 MNHNS and CDR2 SASEGT. This CDR3 contains 16 residues. V lost 4 bases and J lost 6; bases outside the gene matches: 8. CDR3 bases: TGTGCCAGCAGTGCCCTTCCTAGCGGGAGCGCCGGGGAGCTGTTTTTT. This codes for CASSALPSGSAGELFF.

This CDR3 is CSAREGGGRSNEQFF. In DNA, the CDR3 is TGCAGCGCCCGAGAGGGGGGAGGCAGGAGCAATGAGCAGTTCTTC. This chain uses TRBV29-1 with TRBJ2-1, with D possibly being TRBD1 or TRBD2 (6 bases each). The CDR3 contains 15 residues. Germline CDR1 is SQVTM and CDR2 is ANQGSEA. V lost 7 bases, J lost 6 bases, and 22 bases lay in between.

This clonotype was counted many times. The gene calls are TRBV10-3 and TRBJ2-7; 11 bases line up with TRBD2. The CDR3 spans 15 residues. Germline CDR1 is ENHRY and CDR2 is SYGVKD. The ends lost 5 bases at V and 2 bases at J; junction bases unmatched: 5. CDR3 loop: CAISPGLAGPYEQYF. CDR3 in DNA: TGTGCCATCAGTCCTGGACTAGCGGGCCCCTACGAGCAGTACTTC.

About this clonotype: A read error may produce the germline difference seen at one junction end. CDR3 sequence (DNA): TGTGCCAGCAGCTTAGTTCGGATAGCCCGCCCCGAGCAGTTATTC. Protein: CASSLVRIARPEQLF. The chain uses TRBV7-8 and TRBJ2-1, with unresolved D. Germline CDR1 SGHVS, CDR2 FQNEAQ. This CDR3 region has 15 residues.

Ten or more counts support this clonotype. The chain has TRBV7-6 and TRBJ2-1, with D possibly TRBD2 on 5 matching bases. Germline V CDR1 and CDR2: SGHVS, FNYEAQ. Trimming shortened V by 1 base and J by 6 bases, and 13 bases separated the two germline ends. The CDR3 totals 15 residues. Here the CDR3 DNA reads TGTGCCAGCAGCTTAGAAGCAAGAACTAGCAATGAGCAGTTCTTC. Translating it yields CASSLEARTSNEQFF.

The rearrangement joins TRBV5-6 to TRBJ2-7; 12 nucleotides agree with TRBD1. Looked up from germline, CDR1 is SGHDT and CDR2 is YYEEEE. Trimming took 0 bases from V and 6 from J; bases not matched to a gene: 4. The CDR3 is made up of 15 amino acids. CDR3 bases: TGTGCCAGCAGCTTGGGGGGACAGGGGGCTACCGAGCAGTACTTC. It is translated as CASSLGGQGATEQYF.

V usage is TRBV18 and J usage is TRBJ2-7; TRBD1 is a possible D gene (5 bases). The V and J ends lost 6 bases and 2 bases respectively, with 17 bases between them. CDR1 KGHSH and CDR2 LQKENI come from the germline V gene. This CDR3 has 15 amino acids. The CDR3 loop is CASSPKTDQTYEQYF. For the CDR3, the DNA is TGTGCCAGCTCGCCGAAGACAGACCAAACCTACGAGCAGTACTTC.